This TCR beta chain was sequenced in a study of cytomegalovirus exposure and HLA in healthy donors. Vbeta (60) and Jbeta (13) primers were used in the PCR. TCRdb's copy holds only in-frame clones and misses some; the assay was immunoSEQ multiplex PCR. The sample contains around 120,000 clones, roughly 80% of which appear only once. V lost 5 bases, J lost 6 bases, and 10 bases stayed unmatched. CDR3 size: 14 residues. From germline, CDR1 is SQVTM and CDR2 ANQGSEA. The sequence was obtained from a girl aged 2-10 years in good health and CMV-seronegative. The chain uses TRBV29-1 and TRBJ2-1; TRBD2 aligns across 7 bases. Sequencing used PBMCs. The DNA of the CDR3 is TGCAGCGTTCAAATTGCGGGAGAGGGCAATGAGCAGTTCTTC. Translation gives CSVQIAGEGNEQFF.